This T cell receptor (beta chain) was retrieved from a study of blood T cell repertoires in COVID-19. The wider study: The cDNA or gDNA used as material had been derived from T cells, B-cell-depleted T cells, or PBMCs.

The V end was cut by 4 bases, the J end by 5 bases, with 15 bases between. This CDR3 has 15 residues. CDR1 and CDR2 (germline): ENHRY, SYGVKD. The study recruited people aged roughly 18 to 89 years across 20 to 30 US areas. This table comes from immunoSEQ multiplex PCR, and its TCRdb copy is limited to in-frame clones, with some not included. The data hold approximately 470,000 clones, with roughly 87% observed a single time. Sequencing was performed on PBMCs or T cells enriched from blood (not recorded which). The V gene is TRBV10-3, the J gene TRBJ1-5, with TRBD1 as a possible D gene (5 bases). The receptor was derived from a woman between 18 and 29 years old who had recovered from COVID-19. CDR3 region: CAISANGGTDQPQHF. DNA of the CDR3: TGTGCCATCAGTGCGAATGGGGGGACCGATCAGCCCCAGCATTTT.